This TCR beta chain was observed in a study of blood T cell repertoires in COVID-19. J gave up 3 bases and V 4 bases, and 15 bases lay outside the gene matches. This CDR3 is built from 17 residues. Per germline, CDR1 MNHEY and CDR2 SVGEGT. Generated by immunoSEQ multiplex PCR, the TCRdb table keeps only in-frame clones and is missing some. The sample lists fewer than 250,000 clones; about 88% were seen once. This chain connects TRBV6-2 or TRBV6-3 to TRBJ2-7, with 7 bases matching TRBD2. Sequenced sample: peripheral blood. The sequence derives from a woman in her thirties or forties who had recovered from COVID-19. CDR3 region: CASSSLSGIRPVYEQYF. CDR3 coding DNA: TGTGCCAGCAGTTCGCTGAGCGGGATACGACCCGTCTACGAGCAGTACTTC.